These T cell receptor beta chains were read from a single sample in a study of CD8 T cells in Susac syndrome. TCRdb passed the immunoSEQ multiplex PCR reads through MiXCR, listing each CDR3 protein once. This sample has some 120,000 distinct CDR3 sequences, with approximately 94% found just once. Sample: CD4+ T cells from PBMCs. The receptors originated from a human donor with multiple sclerosis. CDR3s include the opening cysteine and the closing phenylalanine or tryptophan. Each record gives: V gene, D gene, clone size, J gene, CDR3 protein, CDR3 DNA. D genes are given only for firm matches. Size is omitted from some rows. Given values are once, few, many or a class for expanded clones.

v_call: TRBV19
d_call: .
clone_size: .
j_call: TRBJ1-2
cdr3_aa: CAIRDAGGLGSYGYTF
cdr3_nt: TGTGCCATACGGGACGCGGGGGGTCTCGGCAGCTATGGCTACACCTTC

v_call: TRBV29-1
d_call: TRBD1
clone_size: .
j_call: TRBJ2-1
cdr3_aa: CSVALGQGTYNEQFF
cdr3_nt: TGCAGCGTTGCATTGGGACAGGGAACCTACAATGAGCAGTTCTTC

v_call: TRBV29-1
d_call: .
clone_size: .
j_call: TRBJ1-2
cdr3_aa: CSVDSYTF
cdr3_nt: TGCAGCGTTGACAGCTACACCTTC

v_call: TRBV29-1
d_call: .
clone_size: .
j_call: TRBJ1-1
cdr3_aa: CSVWVGGGRMNTEAFF
cdr3_nt: TGCAGCGTCTGGGTGGGAGGGGGGAGGATGAACACTGAAGCTTTCTTT

v_call: TRBV9
d_call: .
clone_size: .
j_call: TRBJ1-1
cdr3_aa: CASSIATRGTEAFF
cdr3_nt: TGTGCCAGCAGTATCGCTACGAGAGGGACTGAAGCTTTCTTT

v_call: TRBV6-5
d_call: .
clone_size: .
j_call: TRBJ1-1
cdr3_aa: CASTKTGTFNTEAFF
cdr3_nt: TGTGCCAGCACCAAGACAGGTACCTTTAACACTGAAGCTTTCTTT

v_call: TRBV6-6
d_call: .
clone_size: .
j_call: TRBJ1-1
cdr3_aa: CASSYRGVSEAFF
cdr3_nt: TGTGCCAGCAGTTACCGGGGGGTGTCGGAAGCTTTCTTT

v_call: TRBV6-2/TRBV6-3
d_call: .
clone_size: once
j_call: TRBJ2-2
cdr3_aa: CASHLRDTRTGELFF
cdr3_nt: TGTGCCAGCCATCTCCGGGACACCAGGACCGGGGAGCTGTTTTTT

v_call: TRBV7-8
d_call: TRBD2
clone_size: .
j_call: TRBJ2-5
cdr3_aa: CASSVAGSETQYF
cdr3_nt: TGTGCCAGCAGCGTAGCGGGGAGCGAGACCCAGTACTTC

v_call: TRBV4-3
d_call: .
clone_size: .
j_call: TRBJ2-2
cdr3_aa: CASRPRREANTGELFF
cdr3_nt: TGCGCCAGCAGGCCCCGACGGGAAGCGAACACCGGGGAGCTGTTTTTT

v_call: TRBV25-1
d_call: .
clone_size: .
j_call: TRBJ2-3
cdr3_aa: CASSLTSTDTQYF
cdr3_nt: TGTGCCAGCAGTTTGACTAGCACAGATACGCAGTATTTT

v_call: TRBV5-6
d_call: TRBD1
clone_size: .
j_call: TRBJ2-1
cdr3_aa: CASSLIGQGENEQFF
cdr3_nt: TGTGCCAGCAGCTTGATTGGACAGGGGGAGAATGAGCAGTTCTTC

v_call: TRBV5-6
d_call: .
clone_size: .
j_call: TRBJ1-2
cdr3_aa: CASLVWGRGYTF
cdr3_nt: TGTGCCAGCCTAGTCTGGGGGAGAGGCTACACCTTC

v_call: TRBV28
d_call: TRBD1
clone_size: .
j_call: TRBJ1-2
cdr3_aa: CASSLRTGRPTGGYTF
cdr3_nt: TGTGCCAGCAGTTTAAGGACAGGACGCCCGACCGGTGGCTACACCTTC

v_call: TRBV18
d_call: TRBD1
clone_size: .
j_call: TRBJ2-7
cdr3_aa: CASSPGTVVTYEQYF
cdr3_nt: TGTGCCAGCTCACCCGGGACAGTTGTAACCTACGAGCAGTACTTC

v_call: TRBV19
d_call: .
clone_size: .
j_call: TRBJ1-5
cdr3_aa: CASNRQEGRQPQHF
cdr3_nt: TGTGCCAGTAACAGGCAGGAGGGCAGACAGCCCCAGCATTTT

v_call: TRBV7-2
d_call: .
clone_size: once
j_call: TRBJ1-6
cdr3_aa: CASTDNSPLHF
cdr3_nt: TGTGCCAGCACCGACAATTCACCCCTCCACTTT

v_call: TRBV3-1
d_call: .
clone_size: .
j_call: TRBJ1-2
cdr3_aa: CASSLGTSNYGYTF
cdr3_nt: TGTGCCAGCAGCCTGGGGACTTCTAACTATGGCTACACCTTC

v_call: TRBV11-1
d_call: TRBD1
clone_size: .
j_call: TRBJ1-6
cdr3_aa: CASSPGQETSPLHF
cdr3_nt: TGTGCCAGCAGCCCGGGACAGGAGACTTCACCCCTCCACTTT

v_call: TRBV5-8
d_call: TRBD1
clone_size: .
j_call: TRBJ2-6
cdr3_aa: CASSQDRVGANVLTF
cdr3_nt: TGTGCCAGCAGCCAGGACAGGGTGGGGGCCAACGTCCTGACTTTC

v_call: TRBV14
d_call: .
clone_size: .
j_call: TRBJ1-4
cdr3_aa: CASSPQGWDEKLFF
cdr3_nt: TGTGCCAGCAGCCCACAGGGCTGGGATGAAAAACTGTTTTTT

v_call: TRBV6-2/TRBV6-3
d_call: .
clone_size: .
j_call: TRBJ1-1
cdr3_aa: CASSSREGSYSYTEAFF
cdr3_nt: TGTGCCAGCAGTTCCCGGGAGGGAAGTTATTCCTACACTGAAGCTTTCTTT

v_call: TRBV6-6
d_call: .
clone_size: .
j_call: TRBJ1-4
cdr3_aa: CASSYPPEKLFF
cdr3_nt: TGTGCCAGCAGTTACCCTCCGGAGAAACTGTTTTTT

v_call: TRBV12-3/TRBV12-4
d_call: .
clone_size: once
j_call: TRBJ2-6
cdr3_aa: CASSDRQGSGANVLTF
cdr3_nt: TGTGCCAGCAGTGACCGCCAGGGCTCTGGGGCCAACGTCCTGACTTTC

v_call: TRBV30
d_call: .
clone_size: .
j_call: TRBJ2-3
cdr3_aa: CAWRGSSNTQYF
cdr3_nt: TGTGCCTGGAGGGGGTCTAGTAATACGCAGTATTTT

v_call: TRBV30
d_call: .
clone_size: .
j_call: TRBJ1-1
cdr3_aa: CAWSVLVEVSVAFF
cdr3_nt: TGTGCCTGGAGTGTACTGGTGGAAGTGTCCGTGGCTTTCTTT

v_call: TRBV6-1
d_call: .
clone_size: .
j_call: TRBJ2-7
cdr3_aa: CASSVSAYEQYF
cdr3_nt: TGTGCCAGCAGCGTTTCGGCTTACGAGCAGTACTTC

v_call: TRBV25-1
d_call: .
clone_size: .
j_call: TRBJ2-3
cdr3_aa: CASSAAVAGSTDTQYF
cdr3_nt: TGTGCCAGCAGTGCCGCTGTGGCGGGGAGCACAGATACGCAGTATTTT

v_call: TRBV7-2
d_call: .
clone_size: .
j_call: TRBJ2-7
cdr3_aa: CASSEGGRVLHEQYF
cdr3_nt: TGTGCCAGCAGCGAGGGGGGACGCGTCCTTCACGAGCAGTACTTC

v_call: TRBV6-1
d_call: .
clone_size: .
j_call: TRBJ1-2
cdr3_aa: CASSESPGPYGYTF
cdr3_nt: TGTGCCAGCAGTGAATCCCCAGGACCCTATGGCTACACCTTC

v_call: TRBV6-1
d_call: TRBD1
clone_size: few
j_call: TRBJ1-5
cdr3_aa: CASSPLQGGHQPQHF
cdr3_nt: TGTGCCAGCAGTCCTCTACAGGGGGGCCATCAGCCCCAGCATTTT

v_call: TRBV2
d_call: .
clone_size: .
j_call: TRBJ2-4
cdr3_aa: CASSAGRDLLAKNIQYF
cdr3_nt: TGTGCCAGCAGTGCCGGCCGGGACCTTTTAGCCAAAAACATTCAGTACTTC

v_call: TRBV7-6
d_call: .
clone_size: .
j_call: TRBJ1-4
cdr3_aa: CASSLTALTNEKLFF
cdr3_nt: TGTGCCAGCAGCTTAACAGCATTAACTAATGAAAAACTGTTTTTT

v_call: TRBV29-1
d_call: .
clone_size: .
j_call: TRBJ2-3
cdr3_aa: CSVGVVSTDTQYF
cdr3_nt: TGCAGCGTTGGGGTGGTTAGCACAGATACGCAGTATTTT

v_call: TRBV29-1
d_call: .
clone_size: .
j_call: TRBJ1-4
cdr3_aa: CSVGSRRGLNEKLFF
cdr3_nt: TGCAGCGTCGGATCCAGACGGGGCCTAAATGAAAAACTGTTTTTT

v_call: TRBV6-2/TRBV6-3
d_call: .
clone_size: .
j_call: TRBJ2-3
cdr3_aa: CASSYFGRGADTQYF
cdr3_nt: TGTGCCAGCAGTTACTTCGGCAGGGGAGCAGATACGCAGTATTTT

v_call: TRBV12-5
d_call: .
clone_size: .
j_call: TRBJ2-7
cdr3_aa: CASGLVPAYEQYF
cdr3_nt: TGTGCTAGTGGTTTGGTACCGGCTTACGAGCAGTACTTC

v_call: TRBV2
d_call: .
clone_size: .
j_call: TRBJ1-2
cdr3_aa: CASMTPGAIGAGGYTF
cdr3_nt: TGTGCCAGCATGACCCCCGGGGCGATCGGAGCGGGAGGCTACACCTTC

v_call: TRBV6-1
d_call: TRBD1
clone_size: .
j_call: TRBJ1-2
cdr3_aa: CASSLTGRGYTF
cdr3_nt: TGTGCCAGCAGCCTGACAGGGAGAGGCTACACCTTC

v_call: TRBV7-9
d_call: .
clone_size: .
j_call: TRBJ1-2
cdr3_aa: CASSLDGKYGYTF
cdr3_nt: TGTGCCAGCAGCCTGGACGGGAAGTATGGCTACACCTTC

v_call: TRBV27
d_call: .
clone_size: .
j_call: TRBJ1-2
cdr3_aa: CASSLVRTRMSSGYTF
cdr3_nt: TGTGCCAGCAGTTTAGTCCGAACAAGAATGAGCTCTGGCTACACCTTC